Shown below are 24 T cell receptor beta chains from a single sample sequenced in a study of T-cell memory formation after mild COVID-19. One entry per CDR3 protein, called by TCRdb with MiXCR from the 5' RACE reads. The repertoire holds about 440,000 distinct CDR3 sequences, with about 19% as singletons. The specimen sequenced was PBMCs or a T cell subset sorted from them (not recorded which). These TCRs come from an adult woman who had mild COVID-19 (a few samples of this study predate the infection). Cell type and time point are not known.

The chain uses TRBV6-2 or TRBV6-3 and TRBJ2-7, with unresolved D. This CDR3 is 15 amino acids long. Germline V gene lookup returns CDR1 MNHEY and CDR2 SVGEGT. V was shortened by 5 bases and J by 0 bases, with 14 bases between the two germline ends. The CDR3 nucleotides are TGTGCCAGCAGTACAGACGGTGCCGGCTCCTACGAGCAGTACTTC. It yields the protein CASSTDGAGSYEQYF.

Ten or more counts support this clonotype. The chain couples TRBV4-2 to TRBJ2-7, with D unresolved. The germline gives CDR1 LGHNA, CDR2 YNFKEQ. Trimming took 3 bases from V and 5 from J, leaving 11 bases between them. The CDR3 totals 13 residues. CDR3 DNA sequence: TGTGCCAGCAGCCAGCCCTCCGCTGACGAGCAGTACTTC. As protein: CASSQPSADEQYF.

This clonotype came up many times. The chain links TRBV19 to TRBJ2-1, with 8 bases lining up with TRBD2. Germline loops: CDR1 LNHDA, CDR2 SQIVND (reference sequence). This CDR3 spans 14 amino acids. V dropped 7 bases and J dropped 7; count of bases not matched to a gene: 9. DNA of the CDR3: TGTGCCAGTACAGCAGCGGGAGTTAGGAATGAGCAGTTCTTC. Translated: CASTAAGVRNEQFF.

This clonotype was found many times. V usage is TRBV27 and J usage is TRBJ2-7, with 8 positions matching TRBD2. The germline V gene encodes CDR1 MNHEY and CDR2 SMNVEV (reference sequence). The CDR3 spans 14 residues. The junction had 4 bases not matched to a gene; V was cut back by 4 bases and J by 2 bases. The CDR3 loop reads CASSSIAGTYEQYF. CDR3 nucleotides: TGTGCCAGCAGTTCCATAGCGGGGACCTACGAGCAGTACTTC.

V usage is TRBV5-1 and J usage is TRBJ2-1; 7 nucleotides line up with TRBD2. V trimming: 4 bases; J trimming: 3 bases; junction bases outside the gene matches: 13. The CDR3 runs 17 residues. Germline V gene lookup returns CDR1 SGHRS and CDR2 YFSETQ. CDR3 in amino acids: CASSRPTRDYDYNEQFF. The CDR3 DNA reads as TGCGCCAGCAGCCGTCCAACCCGGGACTACGACTACAATGAGCAGTTCTTC.

The chain links TRBV29-1 to TRBJ1-2; D is possibly TRBD1 (5 bases). Trimming removed 2 bases at V and 6 bases at J, with 13 bases between. The CDR3 has 13 amino acids. CDR1 and CDR2 (germline): SQVTM, ANQGSEA. This CDR3 reads CSVERQGRDGYTF. The CDR3 DNA sequence: TGCAGCGTTGAACGGCAGGGTAGAGATGGCTACACCTTC.

This clonotype has just a few counts. This chain connects TRBV5-4 to TRBJ2-1; 9 bases are a match to TRBD2. The CDR3 contains 15 residues. CDR1 and CDR2 (germline): SGHNT, YYREEE (reference sequence). J lost 6 bases, V lost 0 bases, and 4 bases had no gene match. As DNA, the CDR3 is TGTGCCAGCAGCTTGGAGGGACTAGCTAGCAATGAGCAGTTCTTC. Translating it yields CASSLEGLASNEQFF. Full variable domain (remainder filled in from reference TRBV5-4 and TRBJ2-1): ETGVTQSPTHLIKTRGQQVTLRCSSQSGHNTVSWYQQALGQGPQFIFQYYREEENGRGNFPPRFSGLQFPNYSSELNVNALELDDSALYLCASSLEGLASNEQFFGPGTRLTVL.

This clonotype was observed a handful of times. The chain uses TRBV12-3 or TRBV12-4 and TRBJ2-5; D unclear. The CDR3 is made up of 14 amino acids. Between the trimmed V and J ends, which lost 1 base and 4 bases, there was a span of 10 bases. The chain's CDR3 is CASSLGVDRETQYF. The CDR3 DNA sequence: TGTGCCAGCAGTTTAGGGGTGGACCGAGAGACCCAGTACTTC.

At least ten counts were recorded for this clonotype. This chain connects TRBV18 to TRBJ2-5; a possible D gene is TRBD2 (5 bases). The germline V gene encodes CDR1 KGHSH and CDR2 LQKENI. The CDR3 contains 14 residues. V dropped 2 bases and J dropped 2 bases, with 9 bases sitting between them. CDR3 amino acids: CASSPGGLQETQYF. As DNA, the CDR3 is TGTGCCAGCTCACCAGGAGGTTTACAAGAGACCCAGTACTTC.

This clonotype was found a few times. This chain connects TRBV24-1 to TRBJ2-5; 12 bases match TRBD1. Looked up from germline, CDR1 is KGHDR and CDR2 is SFDVKD. Trimming took 10 bases from V and 5 from J; bases not matched to a gene: 4. The CDR3 runs to 13 residues. The CDR3 spells CATGTGGLETQYF. CDR3 bases: TGTGCCACGGGGACAGGGGGCCTGGAGACCCAGTACTTC.

The rearrangement joins TRBV6-1 to TRBJ2-1; no definite D call. Trimming cost V 2 bases and J 0 bases, with 5 bases left between them. The germline V gene has CDR1 MNHNS and CDR2 SASEGT. The CDR3 totals 14 residues. CDR3 sequence (DNA): TGTGCCAGCAGTGAACCTCGCTCCTACAATGAGCAGTTCTTC. Amino acid sequence: CASSEPRSYNEQFF.

This clonotype occurred a few times. The chain is built from TRBV12-3 or TRBV12-4 and TRBJ2-5; 7 bases align to TRBD1. V lost 7 bases and J lost 6; bases outside the gene matches: 11. The CDR3 covers 14 residues. The CDR3 DNA is TGTGCCAGCACGTTGGACAGCAGGGGGAAGACCCAGTACTTC. Translating it yields CASTLDSRGKTQYF.

This sequence joins TRBV12-3 or TRBV12-4 and TRBJ2-2; 10 bases are a match to TRBD2. V lost 6 bases and J lost 5; bases outside the gene matches: 6. There are 15 residues in the CDR3. The CDR3 spells CASSRYSGRTGELFF. CDR3 nucleotides: TGTGCCAGCAGCCGCTATAGCGGGAGGACCGGGGAGCTGTTTTTT.

This clonotype came up a few times. V is TRBV6-2 or TRBV6-3 and J is TRBJ2-5; D gene uncertain. Germline CDR1 reads MNHEY; CDR2 reads SVGEGT. V was pared by 5 bases and J by 5 bases, with 9 bases between. This CDR3 is 12 amino acids long. The CDR3 sequence: CASSPVRETQYF. The CDR3 DNA reads TGTGCCAGCAGTCCTGTTCGGGAGACCCAGTACTTC.

This clonotype was counted a few times. The rearrangement uses TRBV20-1 and TRBJ2-7, with D unclear. Trimming pared 6 bases from V and 2 bases from J, leaving 14 bases between. The CDR3 length is 13 residues. CDR1 is DFQATT and CDR2 is SNEGSKA in the germline V gene (reference sequence). The CDR3 sequence is CSAEYSGTYEQYF. The DNA for the CDR3 is TGCAGTGCCGAGTACAGTGGTACCTACGAGCAGTACTTC.

This chain joins TRBV20-1 and TRBJ2-3; weak D call: TRBD2 (5 bases). Trimming removed 0 bases at V and 2 bases at J, with 9 bases between. The CDR3 consists of 14 residues. In germline, CDR1 is DFQATT, CDR2 SNEGSKA (reference sequence). CDR3: CSARDGLYTDTQYF. The CDR3 DNA is TGCAGTGCTAGAGATGGACTGTACACAGATACGCAGTATTTT.

This clonotype was counted a few times. The chain is built from TRBV10-3 and TRBJ2-7, with D unclear. Germline values: CDR1 ENHRY, CDR2 SYGVKD. CDR3 length: 14 amino acids. V was pared by 0 bases and J by 1 base, with 7 bases between. The CDR3 region has the DNA TGTGCCATCAGTGAGTCTGGAGCTTCCTACGAGCAGTACTTC. Residues: CAISESGASYEQYF.

The rearrangement links TRBV7-2 to TRBJ1-4; no clear D. The CDR3 runs to 14 residues. The germline V gene has CDR1 SGHTA and CDR2 FQGNSA. Between the trimmed V and J ends, which lost 4 bases and 3 bases, there was a span of 9 bases. The CDR3 DNA follows: TGTGCCAGCAGCTCAGGCACAGCTAATGAAAAACTGTTTTTT. Translation: CASSSGTANEKLFF.

The chain links TRBV20-1 to TRBJ1-1; 7 nucleotides agree with TRBD1. Trimming at V came to 6 bases and at J to 6 bases, leaving 19 bases not matched to a gene. CDR1 and CDR2 (germline): DFQATT, SNEGSKA (reference sequence). The CDR3 totals 16 residues. CDR3 in DNA: TGCAGTGCAAGATTACAGGGGAGGCGTAGTACCGCTGAAGCTTTCTTT. This gives the protein CSARLQGRRSTAEAFF.

The chain joins TRBV4-3 to TRBJ2-3; 9 bases match TRBD2. There are 15 residues in the CDR3. From germline, CDR1 is LGHNA and CDR2 YSLEER. J lost 10 bases, V lost 0 bases, and 8 bases had no gene match. CDR3 region: CASSQDPSSGEAQYF. CDR3 coding DNA: TGCGCCAGCAGCCAAGACCCCTCTAGCGGGGAAGCGCAGTATTTT.

Concerning this clonotype: This may be a read error: a much more frequent sequence differs by one nucleotide. This chain uses TRBV7-9 with TRBJ2-6; D gene ambiguous. There are 13 residues in the CDR3. Trimming removed 7 bases at V and 0 bases at J, with 4 bases between. Germline V gene lookup returns CDR1 SEHNR and CDR2 FQNEAQ (reference sequence). DNA of the CDR3: TGTGCCAGCAAGGACTCTGGGGCCAACGTCCTGACTTTC. Encoded protein: CASKDSGANVLTF.

In this sample, this clonotype turned up a few times. CDR3 amino acids: CASSRLAGGRETQYF. Here the CDR3 DNA reads TGTGCCAGCAGCCGACTAGCGGGAGGCAGGGAGACCCAGTACTTC. J is TRBJ2-5 and V is TRBV6-2 or TRBV6-3, with 13 nucleotides matching TRBD2. The germline gives CDR1 MNHEY, CDR2 SVGEGT. V lost 6 bases and J lost 5; bases outside the gene matches: 6. The CDR3 is 15 amino acids.

This chain links TRBV25-1 with TRBJ2-1; D uncertain. V lost 3 bases and J 5 bases, leaving 8 bases between the germline ends. The germline V gene encodes CDR1 MGHDK and CDR2 SYGVNS. The CDR3 contains 13 residues. The chain's CDR3 is CASSDITHNEQFF. Here the CDR3 DNA reads TGTGCCAGCAGTGATATTACCCACAATGAGCAGTTCTTC.

This clonotype showed up just a few times. V and J are TRBV5-1 and TRBJ2-7; D perhaps matches TRBD2 (6 bases). Trimming stripped 1 base from V and 0 bases from J, with 11 bases between. The V gene's germline CDR1 is SGHRS and CDR2 YFSETQ. The CDR3 covers 15 residues. The DNA of the CDR3 is TGCGCCAGCAGCTTGACGGCGGGAAGCTCCTACGAGCAGTACTTC. Translating gives CASSLTAGSSYEQYF.